Included here is one T cell receptor (beta chain) sequence, with context. The antigen is not known. V lost 3 bases, J lost 13 bases, and 15 bases lay in between. This CDR3 region has 12 residues. Germline assignment: CDR1 SGHTA and CDR2 FQGNSA. Assay execution proceeded at the deep level. Data came from immunoSEQ multiplex PCR; TCRdb stores just in-frame clones and leaves some out. The data contain roughly 1.4 million clones, approximately 98.5% of them singletons. These data originate in a study of shared clonotypes between healthy human individuals. Study-level points and caveats: Naive CD4 clonotypes overlapped across a handful of donors at about 5.2%. The study drew on few donors, limiting represented genetic and exposure-history diversity.

The genes are TRBV7-2 and TRBJ1-2; D is ambiguous. The sample taken for sequencing was naive CD4+ T cells sorted from blood. The subset here: CD45RA+ positively selected. The clonotype originates from a man aged 30-40 years in good health. The CDR3 spells CASSFGRSKCTF. Written as DNA, the CDR3 is TGTGCCAGCAGCTTCGGGCGGTCCAAGTGCACCTTC.